The TCR beta chain under discussion was sequenced for a study of T cells expressing NK-cell markers. Study-level findings and limits: Dominant NKG2C+ clonotypes made up roughly 1.0-7.0% of CD8+ T cells in six donors. Whether the expanded NKG2C+ T cell clones recognized HCMV remained unclear.

The authors generated TCR beta cDNA through 5'RACE template switching with UMIs. After re-calling the 5' RACE reads, TCRdb lists one entry per CDR3 protein, DNA absent. Here the sample table reports about 380,000 distinct CDR3 sequences. Germline V lookup: CDR1 MGHDK, CDR2 SYGVNS. The CDR3 extends over 12 amino acids. Concerning this clonotype itself: What it binds is unknown.

Sequencing input: blood T cells: a sorted CD56 or NKG2C T cell subset, CD4+ or CD8+ T cells, or bulk PBMC T cells (not recorded which). The receptor comes from a man aged 18-69 years in good health. This chain uses TRBV25-1 with TRBJ1-4; TCRdb designates TRBD1, a call that cannot be tested without DNA. The CDR3 loop is CASSDRAEKLFF.